This TCR beta chain derives from a study of response to subunit inactivated influenza vaccine. Whole-study findings and limits: That few new T cells are recruited by each seasonal influenza vaccination was the authors' suggestion.

The CDR3 spans 14 residues. Trimming left V 8 bases short and J 2 bases short, with 12 bases between. The germline V gene encodes CDR1 MNHEY and CDR2 SVGAGI. MiXCR, run by TCRdb on the RT-PCR reads, gives a single entry per CDR3 protein. The sample consists of under 800,000 distinct CDR3 sequences, about 15% of them appearing once. This clonotype was seen a few times. Its target is not known. This chain connects TRBV6-5 to TRBJ2-2, with D hard to call. This sequence was found in a man aged 50-60 years who received an inactivated influenza vaccine. The source material was PBMCs from blood, sampled roughly 15 days before vaccination. The CDR3 DNA reads TGTGCCAGCTGTTCTAGTCTTAACACCGGGGAGCTGTTTTTT. Translating gives CASCSSLNTGELFF.